This T cell receptor (beta chain) came from a study of radiation and T cells in renal cell carcinoma. Study-level background: Nephrectomy followed 15 Gy stereotactic body radiation by 4 weeks. Study outcomes and limitations: Top tumor clonotypes rose in blood 2 weeks post-radiation, then contracted. Pretreatment tumor biopsies were lacking, so baseline clonotypes are unknown.

Stated time point: baseline pretreatment blood. Treatment in this sample: 15 Gy SBRT to primary tumor, nephrectomy 4 weeks later. After SBRT, blood was collected at 2 and 4 weeks, plus baseline. Only in-frame clones appear in the TCRdb table, and some are missing; sequencing was by immunoSEQ multiplex PCR. Found here are 130,000 or so clones, roughly 84% of them singletons; the top ten hold around 13%. The ends were cut back, 5 bases at V and 1 base at J, with 10 bases in the middle. From germline, CDR1 is MNHNS and CDR2 SASEGT. This CDR3 has 14 amino acids. Notes on this clone: Its antigen is unknown.

This rearrangement joins TRBV6-1 to TRBJ2-3; D might be TRBD1 (6 bases). This specimen consisted of blood, obtained from a patient whose treatment included radiotherapy and nephrectomy. This TCR was recovered from a woman in her 50s with renal cell carcinoma. The CDR3 loop reads CASSIYRGTDTQYF. The CDR3 nucleotides are TGTGCCAGCAGTATCTACAGGGGCACAGATACGCAGTATTTT.